This T cell receptor (beta chain) was identified in a study of blood T cell repertoires in COVID-19 (TCRdb year 2020). As for the study more broadly: The collaborator samples originated in the United States, Italy and Spain and spanned the acute and convalescent phases of COVID-19. The material from the prospective study consisted of cDNA or gDNA derived from T cells, B-cell-depleted T cells, or PBMCs. The dataset comprised deeply sampled blood TCRbeta repertoires from subjects exposed to, actively infected with, or recovered from COVID-19. The repertoires were made available in a free public database intended to serve as a resource for research on the immune response to SARS-CoV-2. The samples were drawn from two sources: the first 160 participants of the ongoing ImmuneRACE study, and 1,000 to 1,500 subjects contributed by 6 global collaborators. Nearly every sample came with metadata listing a de-identified subject ID, COVID-19 status, age in years and sex. HLA class I and class II types, where available, came from metadata supplied by the sample provider rather than from assay-based typing.

Paper-wide results and their limitations: The amount of clinical and demographic metadata varied by source and participant and was provided uncurated.

For CDR1 and CDR2, the germline V gene lists SGHRS and YFSETQ. Relative to germline, V is missing 2 bases and J is missing 5 bases, with 14 bases of the junction outside any gene match. From its cysteine to its phenylalanine, the CDR3 spans 17 amino acids. CDR3 DNA is the only sequence kept; it has 51 bases, read in frame from the first base. Whole blood was collected in K2EDTA tubes by collaborating institutions according to the institutions' own protocols. Collaborator samples were shipped for TCRbeta analysis as frozen whole blood, isolated PBMCs, or DNA extracted from either sample type. The immunoSEQ Assay, a bias-controlled multiplex PCR, was used to amplify TCRbeta CDR3 regions from genomic DNA. The original methods were these. The number of nucleated cells in each sample was estimated by amplification of reference gene primers within the assay. To quantify the absolute abundance of each unique TCRbeta CDR3 rearrangement, sequence reads were collapsed and filtered. For each sample, productive Simpson clonality was calculated as the square root of Simpson's diversity index across productive rearrangements. The clones in this table, taken by TCRdb from immuneACCESS, are in-frame only. Not every clone is retained; where verified, under half of the shortfall comes from an unresolved V gene, and the cause of the rest is unknown. D and trimming come from the DNA, and the V and J calls and clone size come from that table. The sample table contains a few hundred thousand clones; only one count was recorded for around 90% of them. The leading ten clones occupy approximately 0.7% of the sample.

Worth noting for this clone: The target of this receptor is not known. Base qualities are not provided; no much larger clone lies one nucleotide away.

The chain is assembled from TRBV5-1 and TRBJ1-2, with 8 middle bases fitting TRBD1. This clonotype was sampled from a human donor in a cohort sampled during active COVID-19. Sequencing was performed on peripheral blood. The CDR3: CASSFTFLGTGDYGYTF. The bases are TGCGCCAGCAGCTTTACGTTCTTAGGGACAGGCGATTATGGCTACACCTTC.